This T cell receptor (beta chain) was captured by sequencing in a study of response to subunit inactivated influenza vaccine. This clonotype was seen a few times. As yet, its antigen is unknown. V lost 10 bases and J lost 1, with 13 bases in between. The CDR3 runs 14 residues. Germline-derived CDR1 and CDR2 are MNHEY and SVGEGT. Study-wide results and caveats: New T cells are recruited in small numbers by each seasonal influenza vaccination, according to the authors' suggestion.

TCRdb analysed the RT-PCR reads with MiXCR anew, one entry per CDR3 protein. The sample has approximately 520,000 distinct CDR3 sequences; around 25% are singletons. This TCR was recovered from a man aged 50-59 years who received an inactivated influenza vaccine. The V gene is TRBV6-2 or TRBV6-3, the J gene TRBJ2-2; D is undetermined. The source material was CD4+ T cells sorted from PBMCs, sampled about 5 days after vaccination. The CDR3 spells CATAAAMNTGELFF. The CDR3 region has the DNA TGTGCCACCGCGGCGGCAATGAACACCGGGGAGCTGTTTTTT.